The TCR beta chain described here comes from a study of T cell changes during pregnancy in multiple sclerosis. Germline loops: CDR1 SGHTA, CDR2 FQGTGA. V shed 2 bases, J shed 5 bases, and the junction held 2 bases outside the gene matches. The CDR3 sequence is 14 residues long. Generated by immunoSEQ multiplex PCR, the TCRdb table keeps only in-frame clones and is missing some. The sample includes 29,000 or so clones, about 88% of them seen just once. The sequencing used CD8+ T cells from peripheral blood mononuclear cells, collected in the second trimester of pregnancy. This sequence was found in a female donor with multiple sclerosis, enrolled in a pregnancy study. This chain connects TRBV7-3 to TRBJ2-2; TRBD1 agrees at 7 bases. The CDR3 loop is CASSLETGTGELFF. For the CDR3, the DNA is TGTGCCAGCAGCTTAGAGACAGGGACCGGGGAGCTGTTTTTT.